This T cell receptor (beta chain) derives from a study of OX40 agonist ivuxolimab in advanced cancers. Broader study findings: Not determined was the antigen specificity of the expanded peripheral T cells.

To note about this clone: The antigen is not known.

Only in-frame clones appear in the TCRdb table, and some are missing; sequencing was by immunoSEQ multiplex PCR. This sample carries about 71,000 clones, approximately 91% of them seen once, and the ten largest clones take 13% to 15%. V was shortened by 6 bases and J by 8 bases, with 16 bases between the two germline ends. CDR1 is SEHNR, CDR2 FQNEAQ, per germline (reference sequence). CDR3 length: 13 residues. The sequence came from an adult with an advanced solid tumor such as melanoma, head and neck, liver or kidney cancer. Sequenced material: CD4+ or CD8+ T cells sorted from blood, taken in a trial of the OX40 agonist ivuxolimab. The rearrangement joins TRBV7-9 to TRBJ2-5; D uncertain. CDR3 DNA: TGTGCCAGCAGAGAGGCAAGCTCACTCACCCAGTACTTC. As protein: CASREASSLTQYF.